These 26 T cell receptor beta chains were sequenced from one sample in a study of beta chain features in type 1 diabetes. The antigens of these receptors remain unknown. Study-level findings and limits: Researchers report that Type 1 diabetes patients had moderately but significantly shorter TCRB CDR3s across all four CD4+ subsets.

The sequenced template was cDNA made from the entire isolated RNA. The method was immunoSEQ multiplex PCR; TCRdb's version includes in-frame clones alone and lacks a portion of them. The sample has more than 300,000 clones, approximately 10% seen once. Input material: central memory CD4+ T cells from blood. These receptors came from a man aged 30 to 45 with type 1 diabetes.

CDR3 region: CASSPMDTQYF. For the CDR3, the DNA is TGTGCCAGCAGTCCAATGGATACGCAGTATTTT. The chain is built from TRBV6-1 and TRBJ2-3; D not certain. Trimming took 5 bases from V and 6 from J, leaving 6 bases between them. Germline V gene data show CDR1 as MNHNS and CDR2 as SASEGT. This CDR3 contains 11 residues.

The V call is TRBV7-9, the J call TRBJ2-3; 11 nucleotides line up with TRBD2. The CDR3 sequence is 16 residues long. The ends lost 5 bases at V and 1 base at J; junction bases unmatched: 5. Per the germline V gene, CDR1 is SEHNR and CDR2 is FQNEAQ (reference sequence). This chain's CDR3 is CASSTGLAGGTDTQYF. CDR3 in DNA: TGTGCCAGCAGCACCGGACTAGCGGGTGGCACAGATACGCAGTATTTT.

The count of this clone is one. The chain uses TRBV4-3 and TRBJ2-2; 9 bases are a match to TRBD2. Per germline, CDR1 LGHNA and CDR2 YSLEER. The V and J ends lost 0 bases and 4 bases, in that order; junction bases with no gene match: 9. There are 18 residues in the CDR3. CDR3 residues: CASSQDLGSGGSTGELFF. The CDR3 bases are TGCGCCAGCAGCCAAGATCTAGGTAGCGGGGGTTCCACCGGGGAGCTGTTTTTT.

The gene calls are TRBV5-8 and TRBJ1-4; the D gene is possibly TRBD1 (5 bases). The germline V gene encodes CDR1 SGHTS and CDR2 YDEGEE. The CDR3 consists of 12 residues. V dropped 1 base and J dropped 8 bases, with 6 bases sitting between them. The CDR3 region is CASSLKGEKLFF. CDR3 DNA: TGTGCCAGCAGCTTGAAGGGGGAAAAACTGTTTTTT.

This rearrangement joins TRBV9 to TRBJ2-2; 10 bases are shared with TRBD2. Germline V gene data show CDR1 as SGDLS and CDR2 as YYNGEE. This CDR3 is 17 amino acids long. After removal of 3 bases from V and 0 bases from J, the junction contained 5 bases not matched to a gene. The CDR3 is CASSGGSGGSNTGELFF. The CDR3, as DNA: TGTGCCAGCAGCGGAGGTAGCGGGGGGTCGAACACCGGGGAGCTGTTTTTT.

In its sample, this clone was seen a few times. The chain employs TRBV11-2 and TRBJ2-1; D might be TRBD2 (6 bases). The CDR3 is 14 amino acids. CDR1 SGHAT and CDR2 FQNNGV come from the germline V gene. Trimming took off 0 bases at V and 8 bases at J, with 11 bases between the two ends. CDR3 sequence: CASSLDWASDEQFF. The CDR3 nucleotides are TGTGCCAGCAGCTTAGATTGGGCTAGCGATGAGCAGTTCTTC.

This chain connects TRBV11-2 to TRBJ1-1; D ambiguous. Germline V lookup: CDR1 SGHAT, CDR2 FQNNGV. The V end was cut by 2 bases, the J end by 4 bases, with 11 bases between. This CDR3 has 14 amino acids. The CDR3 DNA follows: TGTGCCAGCAGCTTACAGCAGGCGGCCACTGAAGCTTTCTTT. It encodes CASSLQQAATEAFF.

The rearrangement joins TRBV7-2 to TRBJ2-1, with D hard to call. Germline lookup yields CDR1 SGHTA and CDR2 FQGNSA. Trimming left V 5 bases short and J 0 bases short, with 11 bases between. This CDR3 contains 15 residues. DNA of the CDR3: TGTGCCAGCAGCAACGGGCTTAGCTCCTACAATGAGCAGTTCTTC. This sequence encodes CASSNGLSSYNEQFF.

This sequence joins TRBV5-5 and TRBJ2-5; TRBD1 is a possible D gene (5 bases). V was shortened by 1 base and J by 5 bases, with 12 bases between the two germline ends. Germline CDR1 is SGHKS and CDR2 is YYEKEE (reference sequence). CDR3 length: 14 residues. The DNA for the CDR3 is TGTGCCAGCAGCTTGTTGCCAGGGATGGAGACCCAGTACTTC. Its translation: CASSLLPGMETQYF.

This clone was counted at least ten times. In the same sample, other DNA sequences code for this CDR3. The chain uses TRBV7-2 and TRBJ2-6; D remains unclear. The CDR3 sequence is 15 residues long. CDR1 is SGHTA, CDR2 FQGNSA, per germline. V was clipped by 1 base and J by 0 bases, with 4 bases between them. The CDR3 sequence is CASSLGSSGANVLTF. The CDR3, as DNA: TGTGCCAGCAGCTTAGGAAGCTCTGGGGCCAACGTCCTGACTTTC.

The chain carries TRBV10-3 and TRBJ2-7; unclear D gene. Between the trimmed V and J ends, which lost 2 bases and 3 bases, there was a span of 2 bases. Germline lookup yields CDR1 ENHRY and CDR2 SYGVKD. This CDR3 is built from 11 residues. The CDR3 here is CAISEVYEQYF. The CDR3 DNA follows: TGTGCCATCAGTGAGGTCTACGAGCAGTACTTC.

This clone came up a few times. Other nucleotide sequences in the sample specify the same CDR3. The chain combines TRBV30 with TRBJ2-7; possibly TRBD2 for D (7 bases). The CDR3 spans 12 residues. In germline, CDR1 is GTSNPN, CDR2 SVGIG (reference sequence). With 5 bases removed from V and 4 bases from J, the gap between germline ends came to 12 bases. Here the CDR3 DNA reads TGTGCCTGGTCGGGGGGCCGGTACGAGCAGTACTTC. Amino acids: CAWSGGRYEQYF.

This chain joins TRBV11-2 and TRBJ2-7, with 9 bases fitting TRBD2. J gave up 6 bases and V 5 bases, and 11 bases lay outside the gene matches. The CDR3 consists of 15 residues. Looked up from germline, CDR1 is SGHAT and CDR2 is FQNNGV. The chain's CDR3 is CASSPQGVAGAEQYF. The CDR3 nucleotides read TGTGCCAGCAGCCCCCAGGGGGTAGCGGGGGCCGAGCAGTACTTC.

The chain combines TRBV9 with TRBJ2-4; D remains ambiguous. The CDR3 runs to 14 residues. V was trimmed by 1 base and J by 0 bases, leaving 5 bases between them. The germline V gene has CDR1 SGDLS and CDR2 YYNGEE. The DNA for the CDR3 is TGTGCCAGCAGCGTACCGGGAGCCAAAAACATTCAGTACTTC. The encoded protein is CASSVPGAKNIQYF.

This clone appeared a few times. The CDR3 is CAWSAGAVQPQHF. The CDR3 bases are TGTGCCTGGAGTGCAGGGGCTGTTCAGCCCCAGCATTTT. V is TRBV30 and J is TRBJ1-5, with D perhaps TRBD1 (6 bases). The V end was cut by 1 base, the J end by 6 bases, with 10 bases between. Germline V gene sequence: CDR1 GTSNPN, CDR2 SVGIG (reference sequence). The CDR3 runs 13 residues.

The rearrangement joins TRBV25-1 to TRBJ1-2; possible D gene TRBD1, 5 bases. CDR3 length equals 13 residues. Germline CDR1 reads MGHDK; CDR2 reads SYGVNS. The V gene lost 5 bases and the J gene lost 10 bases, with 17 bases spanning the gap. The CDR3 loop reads CASSRDRTFDYTF. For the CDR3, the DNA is TGTGCCAGCAGTCGTGACAGAACTTTTGACTACACCTTC.

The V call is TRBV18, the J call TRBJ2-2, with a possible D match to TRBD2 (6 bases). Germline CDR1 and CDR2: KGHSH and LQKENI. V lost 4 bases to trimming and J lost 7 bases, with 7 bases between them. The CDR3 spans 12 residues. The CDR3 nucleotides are TGTGCCAGCTCACGGGGAGGCGGGGAGCTGTTTTTT. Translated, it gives CASSRGGGELFF.

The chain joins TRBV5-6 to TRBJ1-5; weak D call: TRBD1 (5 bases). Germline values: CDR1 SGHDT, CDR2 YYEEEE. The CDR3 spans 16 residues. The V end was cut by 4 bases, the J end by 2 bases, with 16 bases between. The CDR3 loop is CASSAARGTGNQPQHF. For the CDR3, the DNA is TGTGCCAGCAGCGCGGCGCGGGGCACGGGCAATCAGCCCCAGCATTTT.

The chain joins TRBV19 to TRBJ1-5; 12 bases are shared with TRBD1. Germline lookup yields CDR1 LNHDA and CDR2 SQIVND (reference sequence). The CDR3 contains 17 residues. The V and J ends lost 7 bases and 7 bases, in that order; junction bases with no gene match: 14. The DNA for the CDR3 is TGTGCCAGTATATCCGGGTGGGGACAGGGGGCAGGCCAGCCCCAGCATTTT. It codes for CASISGWGQGAGQPQHF.

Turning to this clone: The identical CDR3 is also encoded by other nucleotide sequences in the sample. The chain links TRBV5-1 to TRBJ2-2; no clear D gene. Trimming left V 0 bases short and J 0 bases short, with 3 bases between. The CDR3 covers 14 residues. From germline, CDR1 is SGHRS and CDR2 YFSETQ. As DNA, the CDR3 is TGCGCCAGCAGCTTGGCGTCGAACACCGGGGAGCTGTTTTTT. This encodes CASSLASNTGELFF.

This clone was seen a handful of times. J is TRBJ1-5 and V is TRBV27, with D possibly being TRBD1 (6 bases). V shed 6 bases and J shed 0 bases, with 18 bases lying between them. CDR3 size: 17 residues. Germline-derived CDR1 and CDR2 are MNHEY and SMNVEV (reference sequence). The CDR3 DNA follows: TGTGCCAGCAGCCCGGGGGGACAACCACTTAGCAATCAGCCCCAGCATTTT. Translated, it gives CASSPGGQPLSNQPQHF.

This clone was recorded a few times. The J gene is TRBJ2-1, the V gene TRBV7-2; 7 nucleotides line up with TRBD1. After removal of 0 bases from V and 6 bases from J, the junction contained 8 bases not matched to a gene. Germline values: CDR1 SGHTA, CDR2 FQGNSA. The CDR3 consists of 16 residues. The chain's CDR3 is CASSLAVRTGRNEQFF. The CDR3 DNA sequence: TGTGCCAGCAGCTTAGCGGTTCGGACAGGTCGCAATGAGCAGTTCTTC.

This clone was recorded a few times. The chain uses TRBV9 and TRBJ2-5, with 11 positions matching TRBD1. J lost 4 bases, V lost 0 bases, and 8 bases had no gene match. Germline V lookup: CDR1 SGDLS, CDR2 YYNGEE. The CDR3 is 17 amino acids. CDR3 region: CASSVAPPGQGAETQYF. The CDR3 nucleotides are TGTGCCAGCAGCGTAGCTCCCCCAGGACAGGGGGCAGAGACCCAGTACTTC.

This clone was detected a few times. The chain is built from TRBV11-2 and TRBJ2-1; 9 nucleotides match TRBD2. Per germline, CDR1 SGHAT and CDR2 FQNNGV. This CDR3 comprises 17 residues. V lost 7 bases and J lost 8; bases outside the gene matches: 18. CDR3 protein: CASTPRLGGGGTDEQFF. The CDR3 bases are TGTGCCAGCACACCACGCCTCGGCGGGGGGGGCACGGATGAGCAGTTCTTC.

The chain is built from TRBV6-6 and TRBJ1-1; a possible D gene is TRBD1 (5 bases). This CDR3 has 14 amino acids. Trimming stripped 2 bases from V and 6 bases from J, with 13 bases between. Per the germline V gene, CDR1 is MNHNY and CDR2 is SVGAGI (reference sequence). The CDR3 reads CASSYDGARPEAFF. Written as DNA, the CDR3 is TGTGCCAGCAGTTACGACGGGGCAAGGCCTGAAGCTTTCTTT.

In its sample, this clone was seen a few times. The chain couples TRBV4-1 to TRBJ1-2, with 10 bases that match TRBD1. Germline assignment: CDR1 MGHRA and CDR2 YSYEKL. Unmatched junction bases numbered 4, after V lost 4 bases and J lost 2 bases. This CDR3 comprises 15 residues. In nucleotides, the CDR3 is TGCGCCAGCAGCCGAGGACAGGGGGAAAACTATGGCTACACCTTC. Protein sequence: CASSRGQGENYGYTF.